Only a few counts were recorded for the clone carrying this T cell receptor beta chain. No antigen is known for it. This sample is part of a study of T-cell memory formation after mild COVID-19. Background on the study: Clusters of TCRs were largely donor specific. General study results and limits: Whereas later expanders leaned CD4+, clones contracting day 15 to 85 showed a balanced CD4/CD8 makeup.

TCRdb fed the 5' RACE reads into MiXCR, producing one record per CDR3 protein. Here the sample spans roughly 450,000 distinct CDR3 sequences, roughly 20% being singletons. Trimming cost V 5 bases and J 2 bases; bases outside gene matches: 8. The CDR3 totals 14 residues. Germline assignment: CDR1 DFQATT and CDR2 SNEGSKA (reference sequence). The V call is TRBV20-1, the J call TRBJ1-1, with 7 bases aligning to TRBD1. The sequencing sample was made of PBMCs or a T cell subset sorted from them (not recorded which). The TCR comes from an adult woman who had mild COVID-19 (a few samples of this study predate the infection). Cell type and time point are not known. For the CDR3, the DNA is TGCAGTGCTTTACCGGGACAGCCTAACACTGAAGCTTTCTTT. It yields the protein CSALPGQPNTEAFF.